The 10 T cell receptor beta chains presented below share a single source sample, sequenced in a study of CD8 T cells in ankylosing spondylitis. Study-level findings and limits: A TCR beta motif of several highly homologous variants appeared characteristic of ankylosing spondylitis blood.

TCRdb ran MiXCR on the 5' RACE reads and lists one entry per CDR3 protein. This table holds hundreds of thousands of distinct CDR3 sequences, 10% to 15% found once. These receptors have no identified antigens. Sequencing used blood, either unsorted or a sorted T cell fraction (not recorded which). These receptors were collected from a male donor with ankylosing spondylitis.

Ten or more counts support this clonotype. The chain links TRBV12-3 or TRBV12-4 to TRBJ1-1; D remains unclear. The CDR3 spans 11 residues. The V end was cut by 5 bases, the J end by 3 bases, with 4 bases between. DNA of the CDR3: TGTGCCAGCAGTGGGGACACTGAAGCTTTCTTT. Protein product: CASSGDTEAFF.

The chain has TRBV6-1 and TRBJ2-2; 10 bases line up with TRBD2. This CDR3 region has 16 residues. J gave up 1 base and V 10 bases, and 9 bases lay outside the gene matches. The germline gives CDR1 MNHNS, CDR2 SASEGT. In nucleotides, the CDR3 is TGTGCCACCTCGGTACTAGCGGGATTGAACACCGGGGAGCTGTTTTTT. This encodes CATSVLAGLNTGELFF.

The chain has TRBV4-2 and TRBJ2-7, with unresolved D. The germline V gene encodes CDR1 LGHNA and CDR2 YNFKEQ. The V gene lost 2 bases and the J gene lost 5 bases, with 16 bases spanning the gap. The CDR3 contains 15 residues. CDR3 sequence reads: CASSQPWTERNEQYF. CDR3 DNA: TGTGCCAGCAGCCAACCTTGGACCGAGAGGAACGAGCAGTACTTC.

The genes are TRBV5-1 and TRBJ2-1; TRBD1 matches 10 bases. The CDR3 extends over 15 amino acids. V gave up 2 bases and J gave up 8 bases; unmatched junction bases: 7. Germline V gene data show CDR1 as SGHRS and CDR2 as YFSETQ. CDR3 protein: CASSFGDRGLHEQFF. CDR3 in DNA: TGCGCCAGCAGCTTCGGGGACAGGGGATTGCATGAGCAGTTCTTC.

The chain couples TRBV10-2 to TRBJ2-1, with TRBD2 identical over 12 bases. The V and J ends lost 5 bases and 7 bases, in that order; junction bases with no gene match: 6. Germline assignment: CDR1 WSHSY and CDR2 SAAADI. This CDR3 has 15 residues. The CDR3 loop reads CASSRLAGERNEQFF. The CDR3 DNA sequence: TGCGCCAGCAGTAGACTAGCGGGAGAGAGGAATGAGCAGTTCTTC.

The gene calls are TRBV7-9 and TRBJ2-7, with a tentative D call TRBD1 (6 bases). There are 14 residues in the CDR3. The V gene's germline CDR1 is SEHNR and CDR2 FQNEAQ (reference sequence). V was clipped by 2 bases and J by 3 bases, with 11 bases between them. The CDR3 nucleotides read TGTGCCAGCAGCTTATTGGACAGTCTCTACGAGCAGTACTTC. It translates to CASSLLDSLYEQYF.

The genes are TRBV5-6 and TRBJ2-7; 10 bases agree with TRBD1. CDR1 is SGHDT, CDR2 YYEEEE, per germline. The V and J ends lost 6 bases and 3 bases, in that order; junction bases with no gene match: 12. The CDR3 has 16 amino acids. CDR3 loop: CASTPPSGTGDYEQYF. The CDR3 nucleotides read TGTGCCAGCACCCCACCGTCCGGGACAGGGGACTACGAGCAGTACTTC.

The chain links TRBV5-1 to TRBJ2-1; 11 positions agree with TRBD2. The V gene's germline CDR1 is SGHRS and CDR2 YFSETQ. J lost 5 bases, V lost 5 bases, and 6 bases had no gene match. CDR3 length equals 15 residues. DNA of the CDR3: TGCGCCAGCAGACAAGGACTAGCGGGCAACAATGAGCAGTTCTTC. Protein product: CASRQGLAGNNEQFF.

A few counts support this clonotype. The V and J genes are TRBV27 and TRBJ2-2, with TRBD1 matching over 7 bases. V shed 9 bases and J 6 bases; nucleotides not matched to a gene: 7. The CDR3 totals 13 residues. Germline V gives CDR1 MNHEY, CDR2 SMNVEV (reference sequence). As DNA, the CDR3 is TGTGCCAGTCACAGGGGCGCTGCCGGGGAGCTGTTTTTT. Protein product: CASHRGAAGELFF.

The gene calls are TRBV6-1 and TRBJ1-4; D gene uncertain. The germline gives CDR1 MNHNS, CDR2 SASEGT. The CDR3 extends over 16 amino acids. Trimming cost V 0 bases and J 4 bases, with 12 bases left between them. The CDR3 DNA sequence: TGTGCCAGCAGTGAAGCGCGGCGAGGATATAATGAAAAACTGTTTTTT. It codes for CASSEARRGYNEKLFF.